Below, 27 T cell receptor beta chains from the same sample are listed, as sequenced in a study of type 1 regulatory T cells. Findings and limits, study-wide: Tr1 cells had a more restricted TCR repertoire than non-Tr1 cells.

Antigens of these TCRs are unknown. TCRdb ran MiXCR on the reads and lists one entry per CDR3 protein. The sample yields fewer than 80,000 distinct CDR3 sequences, around 20% seen once. The sequenced material came from cultured type 1 regulatory T (Tr1) cells, either the whole culture or a sorted fraction (not recorded which). All receptors come from a human donor in good health.

The chain combines TRBV4-2 with TRBJ2-2; perhaps TRBD1 as D (6 bases). The CDR3 has 16 amino acids. The V gene lost 6 bases and the J gene lost 0 bases, with 14 bases spanning the gap. The germline V gene encodes CDR1 LGHNA and CDR2 YNFKEQ. The CDR3 here is CASSPSGTTNTGELFF. The DNA of the CDR3 is TGTGCCAGCAGTCCCAGTGGGACAACGAACACCGGGGAGCTGTTTTTT.

This clonotype was recorded once. The chain employs TRBV20-1 and TRBJ2-4; 8 nucleotides match TRBD1. CDR3 length: 13 residues. Germline values: CDR1 DFQATT, CDR2 SNEGSKA (reference sequence). V lost 5 bases to trimming and J lost 7 bases; unmatched junction nucleotides: 7. CDR3 nucleotide sequence: TGCAGTGCTCCTCGGACAGGGAGGAACATTCAGTACTTC. It is translated as CSAPRTGRNIQYF.

The chain carries TRBV7-9 and TRBJ1-6, with D unresolved. The CDR3 length is 15 residues. The germline V gene encodes CDR1 SEHNR and CDR2 FQNEAQ (reference sequence). V was shortened by 0 bases and J by 5 bases, with 8 bases between the two germline ends. CDR3: CASSLAAGNNSPLHF. For the CDR3, the DNA is TGTGCCAGCAGCTTAGCGGCGGGGAATAATTCACCCCTCCACTTT.

This chain connects TRBV4-2 to TRBJ2-2, with 12 bases aligning to TRBD2. The J segment lost 6 bases and the V segment lost 0 bases, leaving 8 bases of the junction unmatched. CDR3 length: 18 amino acids. Germline V gives CDR1 LGHNA, CDR2 YNFKEQ. The CDR3 DNA reads TGTGCCAGCAGCCAAGATTGGTTGACTAGCGGGAGCTCCGGGGAGCTGTTTTTT. Translated: CASSQDWLTSGSSGELFF.

The chain has TRBV30 and TRBJ2-7, with unresolved D. The CDR3 loop spans 12 amino acids. In germline, CDR1 is GTSNPN, CDR2 SVGIG (reference sequence). V was pared by 1 base and J by 4 bases, with 8 bases between. DNA for the CDR3: TGTGCCTGGAGTGCGACCGGATACGAGCAGTACTTC. Protein: CAWSATGYEQYF.

This clonotype has a handful of counts. V gene TRBV4-1 combines with J gene TRBJ2-5; TRBD2 might be the D (7 bases). CDR1 and CDR2 (germline): MGHRA, YSYEKL. The CDR3 contains 14 residues. V gave up 4 bases and J gave up 7 bases, with 16 bases separating them. The CDR3 DNA reads as TGCGCCAGCAGCCCCTACTACAGGGAGGGGACCCAGTACTTC. Translated, it gives CASSPYYREGTQYF.

The chain combines TRBV5-1 with TRBJ1-2; the D is unclear. CDR1 SGHRS and CDR2 YFSETQ come from the germline V gene. Trimming removed 2 bases from V and 1 base from J, with 12 bases in between. The CDR3 has 15 amino acids. The CDR3 sequence is CASSFTGQVNYGYTF. CDR3 DNA: TGCGCCAGCAGCTTTACCGGGCAGGTTAACTATGGCTACACCTTC. The variable domain in full, completed from reference TRBV5-1 and TRBJ1-2, reads KAGVTQTPRYLIKTRGQQVTLSCSPISGHRSVSWYQQTPGQGLQFLFEYFSETQRNKGNFPGRFSGRQFSNSRSEMNVSTLELGDSALYLCASSFTGQVNYGYTFGSGTRLTVV.

In its sample, this clonotype was seen a few times. The J gene is TRBJ2-3, the V gene TRBV5-1, with 10 positions matching TRBD2. CDR1 and CDR2 (germline): SGHRS, YFSETQ. This CDR3 spans 14 amino acids. V gave up 3 bases and J gave up 7 bases; unmatched junction bases: 5. This CDR3 is CASSSTSGSHTQYF. For the CDR3, the DNA is TGCGCCAGCAGCTCGACTAGCGGGTCCCATACGCAGTATTTT.

Comment on this clonotype: Germline and junction disagree at one end, which may indicate a read error. The V and J genes are TRBV5-1 and TRBJ1-4; weak D call: TRBD1 (5 bases). CDR3 size: 15 residues. Germline CDR1 reads SGHRS; CDR2 reads YFSETQ. Here the CDR3 DNA reads TGCGCCAGCAGCTTGGCCTGGGGGGGAGACGAAAATCTGTTTTTT. This encodes CASSLAWGGDENLFF.

This sequence joins TRBV7-2 and TRBJ2-1; 13 nucleotides align to TRBD2. The CDR3 consists of 15 residues. V lost 1 base to trimming and J lost 8 bases; unmatched junction nucleotides: 2. Germline V gene data show CDR1 as SGHTA and CDR2 as FQGNSA. The chain's CDR3 is CASSLGTSGRDEQFF. CDR3 nucleotide sequence: TGTGCCAGCAGCTTAGGGACTAGCGGGAGAGATGAGCAGTTCTTC.

This clonotype was counted between two and nine times. The gene calls are TRBV30 and TRBJ1-1, with D perhaps TRBD1 (5 bases). Germline CDR1 and CDR2: GTSNPN and SVGIG (reference sequence). The CDR3 length is 14 residues. Trimming pared 5 bases from V and 3 bases from J, leaving 16 bases between. CDR3 bases: TGTGCCTGGCAGCCAGGGAACATTCACACTGAAGCTTTCTTT. This translates into CAWQPGNIHTEAFF.

This clonotype was seen a handful of times. The chain couples TRBV12-3 or TRBV12-4 to TRBJ2-1; TRBD2 agrees at 7 bases. The CDR3 runs to 11 residues. V lost 6 bases to trimming and J lost 10 bases; unmatched junction nucleotides: 3. In DNA form, the CDR3 reads TGTGCCAGCAGCCAGACTAGCGAGCAGTTCTTC. It translates to CASSQTSEQFF.

This chain links TRBV19 with TRBJ1-2; 11 positions agree with TRBD1. CDR1 LNHDA and CDR2 SQIVND come from the germline V gene (reference sequence). The V gene end was trimmed by 5 bases and the J gene end by 3 bases; junction bases not matched to a gene: 11. This CDR3 contains 17 residues. The CDR3 is CASSARTGGAKDYGYTF. The CDR3 DNA sequence: TGTGCCAGTAGTGCCCGGACAGGGGGCGCCAAGGACTATGGCTACACCTTC.

This chain uses TRBV18 with TRBJ2-7, with 7 bases matching TRBD1. The germline V gene encodes CDR1 KGHSH and CDR2 LQKENI. The CDR3 runs to 14 residues. V trimming: 6 bases; J trimming: 4 bases; junction bases outside the gene matches: 9. This CDR3 is CASSPGTESYEQYF. CDR3 bases: TGTGCCAGCTCGCCCGGGACAGAAAGTTACGAGCAGTACTTC.

Only one count was recorded for this clonotype. The chain uses TRBV12-3 or TRBV12-4 and TRBJ2-1, with D perhaps TRBD2 (6 bases). The CDR3 is 12 amino acids. V was trimmed by 7 bases and J by 6 bases, leaving 10 bases between them. The CDR3 sequence is CASTMGGNEQFF. The CDR3 nucleotides are TGTGCCAGCACCATGGGGGGCAATGAGCAGTTCTTC.

This clonotype was detected ten times or more. V is TRBV10-3 and J is TRBJ1-1; a weak D match, TRBD1 (6 bases). This CDR3 comprises 12 residues. Deletions cut 10 bases from V and 4 bases from J, with 13 bases between. From germline, CDR1 is ENHRY and CDR2 SYGVKD. The CDR3 loop is CATGLGGTEAFF. CDR3 nucleotide sequence: TGTGCCACGGGGCTAGGGGGCACTGAAGCTTTCTTT.

This clonotype has only a few counts. The chain is built from TRBV7-8 and TRBJ2-1; 13 nucleotides line up with TRBD2. CDR1 is SGHVS, CDR2 FQNEAQ, per germline. V lost 6 bases and J lost 10; bases outside the gene matches: 12. The CDR3 sequence is 16 residues long. DNA for the CDR3: TGTGCCAGCAGTCTAGGGACTAGCGGGATGTTAATGGAGCAGTTCTTC. Amino acid sequence: CASSLGTSGMLMEQFF.

This clonotype was recorded many times. The DNA of the CDR3 is TGTGCCATCAGTTACCCCCGGGGGCTTAGCCATTCAGGGGAGCAGTTCTTC. Its protein is CAISYPRGLSHSGEQFF. The chain has TRBV10-3 and TRBJ2-1; D might be TRBD1 or TRBD2, each matching 6 bases. The CDR3 loop spans 17 amino acids. V lost 5 bases and J lost 10, with 27 bases in between. Looked up from germline, CDR1 is ENHRY and CDR2 is SYGVKD.

This chain connects TRBV20-1 to TRBJ2-4; 7 nucleotides align to TRBD1. Looked up from germline, CDR1 is DFQATT and CDR2 is SNEGSKA (reference sequence). The length of the CDR3 is 12 residues. The V and J ends lost 7 bases and 7 bases, in that order; junction bases with no gene match: 7. The DNA of the CDR3 is TGCAGTGGCCCGAGCAGGGGGAACATTCAGTACTTC. This codes for CSGPSRGNIQYF.

The genes are TRBV7-9 and TRBJ2-1; perhaps TRBD2 as D (5 bases). The CDR3 loop spans 12 amino acids. Germline-derived CDR1 and CDR2 are SEHNR and FQNEAQ (reference sequence). The V end was cut by 11 bases, the J end by 4 bases, with 12 bases between. The CDR3 DNA sequence: TGTGCCGGCGAGAGGGCATACAATGAGCAGTTCTTC. Its translation is CAGERAYNEQFF.

The rearrangement uses TRBV10-3 and TRBJ2-7, with TRBD1 identical over 8 bases. Trimming took 6 bases from V and 9 from J; bases not matched to a gene: 7. CDR3 length equals 12 residues. Germline V gene sequence: CDR1 ENHRY, CDR2 SYGVKD. The CDR3 coding sequence is TGTGCCATCAGCTCAGGGGGCGAAGGGCAGTACTTC. It codes for CAISSGGEGQYF.

The chain combines TRBV5-1 with TRBJ2-3, with 10 bases aligning to TRBD1. The CDR3 has 16 amino acids. Germline CDR1 is SGHRS and CDR2 is YFSETQ. Germline trimming cut 4 bases from V and 4 bases from J; bases unmatched to any gene: 9. In DNA form, the CDR3 reads TGCGCCAGCAGCCCGATCGGGACAGGGGCCCCAGATACGCAGTATTTT. This codes for CASSPIGTGAPDTQYF.

In DNA, the CDR3 is TGTGCCAGCAGCCATGGCAGGGTGGGAGAGCAGTACTTC. This gives the protein CASSHGRVGEQYF. This chain joins TRBV3-1 and TRBJ2-7, with TRBD1 as a possible D gene (5 bases). Germline-derived CDR1 and CDR2 are LGHDT and YNNKEL (reference sequence). The CDR3 is 13 residues long. Trimming removed 3 bases at V and 7 bases at J, with 13 bases between.

The chain carries TRBV2 and TRBJ1-4, with 9 bases identical to TRBD1. The V gene end was trimmed by 6 bases and the J gene end by 0 bases; junction bases not matched to a gene: 5. This CDR3 is built from 16 residues. In germline, CDR1 is SNHLY, CDR2 FYNNEI. CDR3 in DNA: TGTGCCAGCAGACCGGGACAGGGCACAACTAATGAAAAACTGTTTTTT. Its translation: CASRPGQGTTNEKLFF. Full variable domain (missing parts from reference TRBV2 and TRBJ1-4): EPEVTQTPSHQVTQMGQEVILRCVPISNHLYFYWYRQILGQKVEFLVSFYNNEISEKSEIFDDQFSVERPDGSNFTLKIRSTKLEDSAMYFCASRPGQGTTNEKLFFGSGTQLSVL.

The rearrangement uses TRBV20-1 and TRBJ2-1, with 10 bases that match TRBD2. The CDR3 extends over 14 amino acids. With V trimmed by 6 bases and J by 10 bases, 12 bases remained unmatched. Per germline, CDR1 DFQATT and CDR2 SNEGSKA (reference sequence). CDR3 bases: TGCAGTGCGCATCTAGCGGGAGTTAAATGGGAGCAGTTCTTC. Its protein is CSAHLAGVKWEQFF.

This clonotype was seen more than once but under ten times. The gene calls are TRBV29-1 and TRBJ2-3; D is unresolved. The V end lost 5 bases, the J end lost 0 bases, and 12 bases lay between the germline ends. This CDR3 is 14 amino acids long. The germline V gene has CDR1 SQVTM and CDR2 ANQGSEA. The CDR3 is CSVQEQSSTDTQYF. CDR3 in DNA: TGCAGCGTTCAGGAACAATCTAGCACAGATACGCAGTATTTT.

This clonotype was seen only a few times. The junction and the germline gene differ at one end; a read error may be behind it. The rearrangement links TRBV3-1 to TRBJ1-1; D is uncertain. Germline V lookup: CDR1 LGHDT, CDR2 YNNKEL (reference sequence). This CDR3 has 13 residues. The DNA for the CDR3 is TGTGCCAGCACCCAATACGCCGGCACTGAAGCTTTCTTT. Amino acids: CASTQYAGTEAFF.